These 18 T cell receptor beta chains were sequenced from one sample in a study of CD8 T cells in Susac syndrome. RNA amounts of about 0.5 to 1 ug underwent reverse transcription with random hexamers. TCRdb re-analysed the immunoSEQ multiplex PCR reads in MiXCR, keeping a single row per CDR3 protein. The data contain 150,000 to 190,000 distinct CDR3 sequences, roughly 95% of them singletons. Specimen: CD8+ T cells from PBMCs. The receptors shown here come from a human donor with multiple sclerosis.

This rearrangement joins TRBV7-9 to TRBJ2-3; TRBD2 might be the D (6 bases). Germline CDR1 is SEHNR and CDR2 is FQNEAQ (reference sequence). This CDR3 contains 15 residues. With 4 bases removed from V and 2 bases from J, the gap between germline ends came to 13 bases. CDR3 coding DNA: TGTGCCAGCAGCTCACAACGGGACTCCACAGATACGCAGTATTTT. The encoded protein is CASSSQRDSTDTQYF.

The chain recombines TRBV24-1 with TRBJ2-1; D remains unclear. The CDR3 loop spans 13 amino acids. Trimming stripped 3 bases from V and 10 bases from J, with 12 bases between. From germline, CDR1 is KGHDR and CDR2 SFDVKD. The CDR3 DNA reads as TGTGCCACCAGTGATCCGCTGTTAGGGGAGCAGTTCTTC. Its protein product is CATSDPLLGEQFF.

The chain links TRBV12-3 or TRBV12-4 to TRBJ2-3; no reliable D call. The CDR3 length is 15 residues. V lost 6 bases to trimming and J lost 3 bases, with 16 bases between them. The CDR3 DNA follows: TGTGCCAGCAGCCTAAATAGTGGGCGGACAGATACGCAGTATTTT. It yields the protein CASSLNSGRTDTQYF.

The chain carries TRBV3-1 and TRBJ2-7; the D gene is possibly TRBD1 (5 bases). Trimming removed 3 bases at V and 0 bases at J, with 9 bases between. Germline values: CDR1 LGHDT, CDR2 YNNKEL (reference sequence). This CDR3 has 14 amino acids. This chain's CDR3 is CASSHDSSSYEQYV. The DNA of the CDR3 is TGTGCCAGCAGCCATGACAGTTCCTCCTACGAGCAGTACGTC.

This rearrangement joins TRBV20-1 to TRBJ2-1, with TRBD2 identical over 14 bases. The length of the CDR3 is 17 residues. The V segment lost 6 bases and the J segment 3 bases; nucleotides outside the gene matches: 10. Per germline, CDR1 DFQATT and CDR2 SNEGSKA (reference sequence). CDR3 protein: CSAGRGLAGAIYNEQFF. The CDR3, as DNA: TGCAGTGCGGGCCGGGGACTAGCGGGGGCCATCTACAATGAGCAGTTCTTC.

V and J are TRBV20-1 and TRBJ1-1; D perhaps matches TRBD1 (5 bases). The CDR3 length is 14 residues. Trimming cost V 0 bases and J 6 bases, with 14 bases left between them. From germline, CDR1 is DFQATT and CDR2 SNEGSKA (reference sequence). CDR3 amino acids: CSARDGPGWAEAFF. CDR3 sequence (DNA): TGCAGTGCTAGAGATGGCCCAGGGTGGGCTGAAGCTTTCTTT.

J is TRBJ1-6 and V is TRBV20-1; 7 bases line up with TRBD1. Per the germline V gene, CDR1 is DFQATT and CDR2 is SNEGSKA (reference sequence). The CDR3 loop spans 16 amino acids. The junction had 14 bases not matched to a gene; V was cut back by 6 bases and J by 6 bases. CDR3 region: CSAPDRDSHRNSPLHF. The CDR3 DNA is TGCAGTGCACCCGACCGGGACAGCCATCGTAATTCACCCCTCCACTTT.

The genes are TRBV7-2 and TRBJ2-7; TRBD1 is a possible D gene (6 bases). V lost 7 bases, J lost 7 bases, and 17 bases lay in between. This CDR3 spans 13 amino acids. Germline V gives CDR1 SGHTA, CDR2 FQGNSA. CDR3 sequence reads: CASTSGAQGEQYF. CDR3 DNA: TGTGCCAGCACCTCCGGGGCCCAGGGGGAGCAGTACTTC.

The chain carries TRBV12-3 or TRBV12-4 and TRBJ1-6; D is unclear. The CDR3 covers 12 residues. V was cut by 5 bases and J by 12 bases, with 11 bases left in between. The CDR3 spells CASSNAAGPLHF. As DNA, the CDR3 is TGTGCCAGCAGTAACGCAGCAGGACCCCTCCACTTT.

The V call is TRBV4-2, the J call TRBJ2-7, with 8 bases matching TRBD2. In germline, CDR1 is LGHNA, CDR2 YNFKEQ. This CDR3 contains 16 residues. The junction had 6 bases not matched to a gene; V was cut back by 0 bases and J by 2 bases. The CDR3 nucleotides are TGTGCCAGCAGCCAAGAGGTGCGCGGGGGGACCTACGAGCAGTACTTC. This translates into CASSQEVRGGTYEQYF.

The CDR3 DNA follows: TGTGCCAGCAGCGTAGTAGGGGCAATAGAGACCCAGTACTTC. It is translated as CASSVVGAIETQYF. The rearrangement uses TRBV9 and TRBJ2-5, with D maybe TRBD1 (5 bases). V lost 0 bases to trimming and J lost 4 bases, with 10 bases between them. CDR1 and CDR2 from the germline V gene are SGDLS and YYNGEE. The CDR3 loop spans 14 amino acids.

The chain has TRBV12-5 and TRBJ2-7; maybe TRBD1 (6 bases). The CDR3 is made up of 15 amino acids. The germline V gene encodes CDR1 LGHNT and CDR2 FRNRAP. V lost 2 bases to trimming and J lost 4 bases, with 15 bases between them. In DNA form, the CDR3 reads TGTGCTAGTGGTTTGATCCGGGACATCGGATACGAGCAGTACTTC. It encodes CASGLIRDIGYEQYF.

The V call is TRBV12-3 or TRBV12-4, the J call TRBJ2-3; D is perhaps TRBD1 (6 bases). The CDR3 runs to 13 residues. The V and J ends lost 6 bases and 2 bases respectively, with 9 bases between them. Written as DNA, the CDR3 is TGTGCCAGCAGCCAGGGGATCACAGATACGCAGTATTTT. Encoded protein: CASSQGITDTQYF.

This rearrangement joins TRBV7-8 to TRBJ2-7; perhaps TRBD1 as D (6 bases). Trimming took 1 base from V and 7 from J, leaving 17 bases between them. This CDR3 region has 15 residues. The germline V gene encodes CDR1 SGHVS and CDR2 FQNEAQ. CDR3 residues: CASSLGGFWGPEQYV. The CDR3 nucleotides read TGTGCCAGCAGCTTAGGTGGATTTTGGGGGCCGGAGCAGTACGTC.

This clonotype showed up just once. The rearrangement uses TRBV29-1 and TRBJ1-2; TRBD1 might be the D (5 bases). V lost 7 bases, J lost 2 bases, and 14 bases lay in between. Germline CDR1 SQVTM, CDR2 ANQGSEA. This CDR3 contains 13 residues. CDR3 loop: CSALGGENYGYTF. CDR3 DNA: TGCAGCGCTCTGGGGGGGGAAAACTATGGCTACACCTTC.

The gene calls are TRBV30 and TRBJ2-2; D possibly matches TRBD1 or TRBD2 (5 bases each). The CDR3 is 15 residues long. The germline V and J ends were trimmed by 1 base and 6 bases, with 15 bases remaining between them. Looked up from germline, CDR1 is GTSNPN and CDR2 is SVGIG (reference sequence). For the CDR3, the DNA is TGTGCCTGGAGTGGGGACCCAACACCGGCCGGGGAGCTGTTTTTT. As protein: CAWSGDPTPAGELFF.

J is TRBJ1-1 and V is TRBV30; a weak D match, TRBD1 (6 bases). This CDR3 is 11 amino acids long. CDR1 is GTSNPN, CDR2 SVGIG, per germline (reference sequence). CDR3 region: CGGAMNTEAFF. CDR3 DNA sequence: TGTGGGGGGGCGATGAACACTGAAGCTTTCTTT. The full variable domain, rest sourced from reference TRBV30 and TRBJ1-1, is SQTIHQWPATLVQPVGSPLSLECTVEGTSNPNLYWYRQAAGRGLQLLFYSVGIGQISSEVPQNLSASRPQDRQFILSSKKLLLSDSGFYLCGGAMNTEAFFGQGTRLTVV.

V and J are TRBV7-9 and TRBJ2-3; 7 positions agree with TRBD2. The CDR3 covers 17 residues. Losses at the gene ends were 5 bases for V and 1 base for J; bases not matched to a gene: 12. Per germline, CDR1 SEHNR and CDR2 FQNEAQ (reference sequence). Here the CDR3 DNA reads TGTGCCAGCAGCCGAATTGACGGGACTACCCGCACAGATACGCAGTATTTT. Its translation: CASSRIDGTTRTDTQYF. Together with reference TRBV7-9 and TRBJ2-3, the CDR3 gives the full variable domain: DTGVSQNPRHKITKRGQNVTFRCDPISEHNRLYWYRQTLGQGPEFLTYFQNEAQLEKSRLLSDRFSAERPKGSFSTLEIQRTEQGDSAMYLCASSRIDGTTRTDTQYFGPGTRLTVL.